The clone carrying this T cell receptor beta chain was detected only once. Primers included in the PCR were 60 Vbeta and 13 Jbeta primers. The method was immunoSEQ multiplex PCR; TCRdb's version includes in-frame clones alone and lacks a portion of them. The sample includes about 190,000 clones, roughly 79% of them seen just once. The germline CDR1 and CDR2 sequences are KGHSH and LQKENI. With 4 bases clipped from V and 4 bases from J, the junction kept 6 bases outside the gene matches. The CDR3 has 15 residues. This sample is part of a study of cytomegalovirus exposure and HLA in healthy donors. The receptor was isolated from a woman younger than 35 in good health and CMV-seronegative. The gene calls are TRBV18 and TRBJ1-5; TRBD1 matches 8 bases. The source material was PBMCs. The CDR3 coding sequence is TGTGCCAGCTCACTCCCAGGGGGCCGGAATCAGCCCCAGCATTTT. This encodes CASSLPGGRNQPQHF.